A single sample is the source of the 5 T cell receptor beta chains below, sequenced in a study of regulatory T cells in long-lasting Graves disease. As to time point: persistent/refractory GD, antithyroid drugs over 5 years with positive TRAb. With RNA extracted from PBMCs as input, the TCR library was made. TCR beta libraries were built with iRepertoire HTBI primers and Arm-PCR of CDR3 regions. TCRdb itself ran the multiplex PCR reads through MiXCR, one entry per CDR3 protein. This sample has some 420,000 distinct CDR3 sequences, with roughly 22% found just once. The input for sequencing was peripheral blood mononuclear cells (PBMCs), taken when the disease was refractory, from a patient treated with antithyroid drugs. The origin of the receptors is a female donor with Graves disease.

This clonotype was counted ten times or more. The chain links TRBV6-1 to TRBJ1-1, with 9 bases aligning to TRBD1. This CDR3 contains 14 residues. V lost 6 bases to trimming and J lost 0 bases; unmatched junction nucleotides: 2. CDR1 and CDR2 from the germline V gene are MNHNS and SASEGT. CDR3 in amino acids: CASRGTGMNTEAFF. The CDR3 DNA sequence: TGTGCCAGCAGGGGGACAGGGATGAACACTGAAGCTTTCTTT.

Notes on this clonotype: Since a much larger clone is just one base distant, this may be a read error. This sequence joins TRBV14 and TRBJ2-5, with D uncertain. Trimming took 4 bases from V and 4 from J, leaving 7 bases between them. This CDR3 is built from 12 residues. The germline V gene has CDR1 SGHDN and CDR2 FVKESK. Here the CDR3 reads CASSRYLETQYF. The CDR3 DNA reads TGTGCCAGCAGCCGGTACCTAGAGACCCAGTACTTC.

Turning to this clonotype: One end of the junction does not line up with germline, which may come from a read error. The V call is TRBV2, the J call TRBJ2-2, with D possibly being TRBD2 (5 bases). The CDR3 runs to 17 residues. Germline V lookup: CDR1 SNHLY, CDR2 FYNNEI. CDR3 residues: CAGSEPQKRSSTGELFF. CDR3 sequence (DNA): TGTGCCGGCAGTGAACCTCAGAAGCGGTCGAGCACCGGGGAGCTGTTTTTT. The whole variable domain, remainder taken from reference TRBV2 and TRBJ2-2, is EPEVTQTPSHQVTQMGQEVILRCVPISNHLYFYWYRQILGQKVEFLVSFYNNEISEKSEIFDDQFSVERPDGSNFTLKIRSTKLEDSAMYFCAGSEPQKRSSTGELFFGEGSRLTVL.

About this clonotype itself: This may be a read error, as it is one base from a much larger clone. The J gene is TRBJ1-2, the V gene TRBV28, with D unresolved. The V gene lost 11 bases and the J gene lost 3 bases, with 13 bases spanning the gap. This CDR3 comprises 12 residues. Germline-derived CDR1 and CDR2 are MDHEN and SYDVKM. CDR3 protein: CAWSAGDYGYTF. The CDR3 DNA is TGTGCCTGGAGTGCCGGGGACTATGGCTACACCTTC.

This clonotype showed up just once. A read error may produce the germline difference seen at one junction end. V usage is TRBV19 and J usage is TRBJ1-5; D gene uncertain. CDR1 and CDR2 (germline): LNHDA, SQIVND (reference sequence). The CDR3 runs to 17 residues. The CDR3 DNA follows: TGTGCCAGTAGTATAGGACGGAAAACCACTAGCAATCAGCCCCGGCATTTT. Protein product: CASSIGRKTTSNQPRHF.